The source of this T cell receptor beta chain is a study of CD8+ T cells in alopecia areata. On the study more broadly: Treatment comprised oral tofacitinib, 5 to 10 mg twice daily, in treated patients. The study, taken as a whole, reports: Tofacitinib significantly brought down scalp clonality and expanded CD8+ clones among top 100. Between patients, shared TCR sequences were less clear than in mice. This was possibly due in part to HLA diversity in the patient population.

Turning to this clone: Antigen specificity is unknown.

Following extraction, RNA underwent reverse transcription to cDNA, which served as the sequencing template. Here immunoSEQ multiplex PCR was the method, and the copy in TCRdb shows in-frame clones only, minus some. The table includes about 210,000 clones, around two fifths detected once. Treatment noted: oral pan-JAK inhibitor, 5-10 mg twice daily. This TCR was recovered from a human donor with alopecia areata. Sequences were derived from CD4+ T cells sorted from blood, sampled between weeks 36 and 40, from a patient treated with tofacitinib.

CDR3 coding DNA: TGCAGCGTCGCCTTAGCGATAGGAGACAGTGAGCAGTTCTTC. Protein: CSVALAIGDSEQFF. The chain joins TRBV29-1 to TRBJ2-1; D possibly matches TRBD1 or TRBD2 (5 bases each). V was clipped by 6 bases and J by 9 bases, with 21 bases between them. CDR1 is SQVTM, CDR2 ANQGSEA, per germline. This CDR3 region has 14 residues.